One sample yielded the 11 T cell receptor beta chains listed below, sequenced in a study of Ad26.COV2.S vaccination and SARS-CoV-2 variants. Produced via immunoSEQ multiplex PCR; TCRdb's table is partial and in-frame only. The sample contains about 450,000 clones, roughly 87% of which appear only once. Treatment denoted: 15 to 20 received Ad26.COV2.S at low or high dose, single or two shots; five or six received placebo; per-sample allocation not given. Day 63 after the first injection of vaccine or placebo was the sampling time. Sequenced here: peripheral blood, sampled in a trial of Ad26.COV2.S vaccine versus placebo. The receptors come from a person aged 18 to 59 who received the Ad26.COV2.S COVID-19 vaccine or a placebo.

The rearrangement links TRBV19 to TRBJ1-4, with D possibly being TRBD1 (5 bases). The germline V gene has CDR1 LNHDA and CDR2 SQIVND (reference sequence). This CDR3 contains 15 residues. V lost 7 bases and J 6 bases, leaving 18 bases between the germline ends. The CDR3 DNA follows: TGTGCCAGTATCCGGGACCCGAGTAGGGATGAAAAACTGTTTTTT. It translates to CASIRDPSRDEKLFF.

The V gene is TRBV4-1, the J gene TRBJ1-1, with TRBD1 matching over 7 bases. Germline V lookup: CDR1 MGHRA, CDR2 YSYEKL. This CDR3 spans 14 amino acids. The J segment lost 1 base and the V segment lost 4 bases, leaving 3 bases of the junction unmatched. As DNA, the CDR3 is TGCGCCAGCAGCCGTGGGACAGCGAACACTGAAGCTTTCTTT. Translated, it gives CASSRGTANTEAFF.

V usage is TRBV28 and J usage is TRBJ2-7, with 8 bases matching TRBD1. The CDR3 covers 14 residues. V lost 3 bases and J lost 4; bases outside the gene matches: 5. Germline V gives CDR1 MDHEN, CDR2 SYDVKM. This CDR3 is CASSLAGGGYEQYF. CDR3 in DNA: TGTGCCAGCAGTTTGGCAGGGGGCGGTTACGAGCAGTACTTC. Complete variable domain (other parts from reference TRBV28 and TRBJ2-7): DVKVTQSSRYLVKRTGEKVFLECVQDMDHENMFWYRQDPGLGLRLIYFSYDVKMKEKGDIPEGYSVSREKKERFSLILESASTNQTSMYLCASSLAGGGYEQYFGPGTRLTVT.

About this clone: This sample includes further DNA sequences coding for the same CDR3. The chain combines TRBV5-1 with TRBJ2-1, with unresolved D. Per germline, CDR1 SGHRS and CDR2 YFSETQ. The V and J ends lost 0 bases and 5 bases respectively, with 6 bases between them. This CDR3 spans 13 amino acids. The chain's CDR3 is CASSLGSNNEQFF. DNA of the CDR3: TGCGCCAGCAGCTTGGGGAGTAACAATGAGCAGTTCTTC.

The genes are TRBV3-1 (or the pseudogene TRBV3-2) and TRBJ2-3; no clear D gene. V was clipped by 1 base and J by 4 bases, with 18 bases between them. The CDR3 covers 17 residues. Germline assignment: CDR1 LGHDT and CDR2 YNNKEL (reference sequence). CDR3 sequence reads: CASSQAIKLIESDTQYF. CDR3 nucleotides: TGTGCCAGCAGCCAAGCTATTAAGCTCATAGAATCAGATACGCAGTATTTT.

The V call is TRBV28, the J call TRBJ1-1; TRBD1 matches at 9 bases. The CDR3 loop spans 15 amino acids. Trimming took 6 bases from V and 4 from J; bases not matched to a gene: 9. Germline V gene lookup returns CDR1 MDHEN and CDR2 SYDVKM. CDR3 protein: CASRLYRGRVTEAFF. CDR3 DNA sequence: TGTGCCAGCAGGCTATACAGGGGGCGGGTCACTGAAGCTTTCTTT.

V is TRBV15 and J is TRBJ1-1; perhaps TRBD1 as D (5 bases). The CDR3 has 17 residues. CDR1 is LNHNV, CDR2 YYDKDF, per germline (reference sequence). Trimming pared 6 bases from V and 1 base from J, leaving 21 bases between. CDR3 DNA sequence: TGTGCCACCAGAGCTAACTCGGGGGTGCCCGGGAACACTGAAGCTTTCTTT. Protein: CATRANSGVPGNTEAFF.

The chain recombines TRBV29-1 with TRBJ2-7; 10 bases agree with TRBD1. The germline CDR1 and CDR2 sequences are SQVTM and ANQGSEA. J was trimmed by 7 bases and V by 6 bases; bases with no gene match: 12. The CDR3 runs to 14 residues. CDR3 nucleotides: TGCAGCGTAGCCGGGACAGGGGAACCCTGGGAGCAGTACTTC. Amino acids: CSVAGTGEPWEQYF.

This chain uses TRBV3-1 (or the pseudogene TRBV3-2) with TRBJ2-7; 8 bases agree with TRBD2. The CDR3 extends over 17 amino acids. Germline V gene data show CDR1 as LGHDT and CDR2 as YNNKEL (reference sequence). V shed 1 base and J 6 bases; nucleotides not matched to a gene: 14. CDR3 residues: CASSQASGRAYFSEQYV. For the CDR3, the DNA is TGTGCCAGCAGCCAAGCGTCCGGGAGGGCCTATTTTAGCGAGCAGTACGTC.

The V gene is TRBV5-1, the J gene TRBJ1-4, with D unresolved. This CDR3 has 14 residues. Trimming pared 8 bases from V and 2 bases from J, leaving 13 bases between. Germline lookup yields CDR1 SGHRS and CDR2 YFSETQ. The DNA for the CDR3 is TGCGCCAGTCGAGCGGAGCCCACTAATGAAAAACTGTTTTTT. It specifies CASRAEPTNEKLFF.

The chain employs TRBV30 and TRBJ2-3; D might be TRBD2 (5 bases). The CDR3 totals 12 residues. CDR1 GTSNPN and CDR2 SVGIG come from the germline V gene (reference sequence). V was shortened by 1 base and J by 14 bases, with 16 bases between the two germline ends. CDR3 region: CAWSALGRRPYF. The CDR3 DNA reads as TGTGCCTGGAGTGCGTTGGGTAGGAGGCCGTATTTT.